Below are 7 T cell receptor beta chains sequenced from a single sample in a study of T cells of healthy individuals. One entry per CDR3 protein results from TCRdb running MiXCR on the 5' RACE reads. The sample consists of tens of thousands of distinct CDR3 sequences, about 15% of them appearing once. The receptors stem from a human donor in good health.

This clonotype occurred a few times. The genes are TRBV11-2 and TRBJ2-5, with a weak D call TRBD2 (5 bases). Per the germline V gene, CDR1 is SGHAT and CDR2 is FQNNGV. V dropped 5 bases and J dropped 5 bases, with 9 bases sitting between them. The CDR3 contains 12 residues. The CDR3 spells CASSRERETQYF. The DNA for the CDR3 is TGTGCCAGCAGCCGGGAACGGGAGACCCAGTACTTC.

This clonotype was seen ten or more times. J is TRBJ2-1 and V is TRBV6-8; D gene unclear. Germline CDR1 reads MNHGY; CDR2 reads SAAAGT. The V and J ends lost 5 bases and 3 bases respectively, with 5 bases between them. The CDR3 length is 12 residues. The CDR3, as DNA: TGTGCCAGCAGTCTCCTCTACAATGAGCAGTTCTTC. As protein: CASSLLYNEQFF.

This clonotype was counted many times. This chain connects TRBV7-9 to TRBJ1-2; D not certain. Germline CDR1 is SEHNR and CDR2 is FQNEAQ (reference sequence). This CDR3 comprises 15 residues. The germline V and J ends were trimmed by 0 bases and 5 bases, with 13 bases remaining between them. CDR3 bases: TGTGCCAGCAGCTTAGCGCCCGGTCAGATATATGGCTACACCTTC. Its protein is CASSLAPGQIYGYTF.

The chain links TRBV5-4 to TRBJ2-3; possible D gene TRBD2, 6 bases. The V end lost 4 bases, the J end lost 2 bases, and 14 bases lay between the germline ends. CDR3 length equals 15 residues. Looked up from germline, CDR1 is SGHNT and CDR2 is YYREEE (reference sequence). The DNA of the CDR3 is TGTGCCAGCAGCCCCGGGACTCATATCACAGATACGCAGTATTTT. It specifies CASSPGTHITDTQYF.

Comments on this clonotype: A much larger clone is a single base away; this may be a read error. This chain joins TRBV10-3 and TRBJ2-1, with 8 bases fitting TRBD1. There are 14 residues in the CDR3. The germline V gene has CDR1 ENHRY and CDR2 SYGVKD. CDR3 sequence (DNA): TGTGCCATCAGGGGACAGGCATCCTACAATGAGCAGTTATTC. It codes for CAIRGQASYNEQLF.

This clonotype turned up a few times. In DNA, the CDR3 is TGTGCCAGCAAATCAGGGACACACACAGATACGCAGTATTTT. Protein sequence: CASKSGTHTDTQYF. The J gene is TRBJ2-3, the V gene TRBV7-9, with D possibly being TRBD1 (6 bases). This CDR3 region has 14 residues. Germline V CDR1 and CDR2: SEHNR, FQNEAQ (reference sequence). Trimming cost V 7 bases and J 2 bases, with 13 bases left between them.

In this sample, this clonotype turned up a few times. The chain recombines TRBV7-3 with TRBJ1-6; 8 bases align to TRBD1. Unmatched junction bases numbered 7, after V lost 5 bases and J lost 7 bases. The CDR3 is made up of 15 amino acids. CDR1 is SGHTA and CDR2 is FQGTGA in the germline V gene. The CDR3 spells CASSLDRVQNSPLHF. CDR3 DNA sequence: TGTGCCAGCAGCCTGGACAGGGTGCAAAATTCACCCCTCCACTTT.